This T cell receptor (beta chain) was identified in a study of breast tumors, draining lymph nodes, adjacent tissues. Study-wide points: Luminal-like breast cancer showed significantly greater tumor-nontumor repertoire similarity than basal-like breast cancer did.

This CDR3 is 15 amino acids long. Germline-derived CDR1 and CDR2 are SEHNR and FQNEAQ (reference sequence). V was clipped by 6 bases and J by 7 bases, with 18 bases between them. This clonotype was seen ten or more times. The antigen remains undetermined. Each CDR3 protein is one row after TCRdb ran MiXCR on the multiplex PCR reads. The sample lists about 47,000 distinct CDR3 sequences; roughly 24% were seen once. Material: breast tumor tissue. The V gene is TRBV7-9, the J gene TRBJ1-4, with D possibly TRBD1 on 6 matching bases. This receptor was identified in a female donor with breast cancer. Some clones in this sample may be carry-over from other donors' samples. The CDR3 DNA is TGTGCCAGCAGTCAACGAGGAGGGGGGGCTGAAAAACTGTTTTTT. This sequence encodes CASSQRGGGAEKLFF.